This T cell receptor beta chain is drawn from a study of tumor-infiltrating lymphocytes in primary liver carcinoma. Study in general: Samples returned roughly 3.65 to 7.13 million productive TCRbeta reads, a yield that was similar across tissue types.

The input was about 500 ng total RNA; TCR beta cDNA was made from it with a constant-region primer. Each TCR beta library was derived from three nested multiplex PCR rounds that employed slightly modified ARM-PCR. The two initial PCR rounds, roughly 9 cycles each, used TRBV1-TRBV30 forward and C-beta reverse primers. TCRdb called the multiplex PCR reads again in MiXCR, with one record for every CDR3 protein. The profile shows roughly 36,000 distinct CDR3 sequences, more than 60% of them singletons. Bulk tissue was left unsorted, and RNA and DNA were co-extracted from 20-30 mg of it. The CDR3 runs to 13 residues. The germline V gene has CDR1 LGHNA and CDR2 YSLEER.

This clonotype was obtained from a man aged 35 to 55 with primary liver carcinoma and hepatitis B virus infection. The sequencing input was tumor-adjacent normal liver tissue. The chain couples TRBV4-3 to TRBJ1-5; TRBD1 is a possible D gene (5 bases). The CDR3, as DNA: TGCGTCAGTAGCCAATCCAGGGAGCAGCCCCAGCATTTT. This encodes CVSSQSREQPQHF.